Below, 2 T cell receptor beta chains from the same sample are listed, as sequenced in a study of cytomegalovirus exposure and HLA in healthy donors. The PCR made use of 60 Vbeta and 13 Jbeta primers. Assay used: immunoSEQ multiplex PCR; TCRdb lists only in-frame clones, some missing. The sample contains 150,000 to 200,000 clones, around nine tenths of which appear only once. The sample consisted of PBMCs. The source is a woman aged 18-29 years in good health and CMV-seronegative.

The rearrangement uses TRBV27 and TRBJ2-3, with 11 bases aligning to TRBD2. Germline trimming cut 5 bases from V and 1 base from J; bases unmatched to any gene: 17. Per germline, CDR1 MNHEY and CDR2 SMNVEV (reference sequence). CDR3 length: 20 residues. The CDR3 loop is CASSPYRASGRYLGTDTQYF. DNA of the CDR3: TGTGCCAGCAGTCCCTACCGGGCTAGCGGGAGGTATCTAGGCACAGATACGCAGTATTTT.

The chain carries TRBV20-1 and TRBJ2-2; D unclear. The assigned J gene may be wrong: the sequence end matches TRBJ1-1 better. CDR1 is DFQATT and CDR2 is SNEGSKA in the germline V gene (reference sequence). The CDR3 spans 11 residues. In DNA form, the CDR3 reads TGCAGTGCTAGCAGGAACACTGAAGCTTTCTTT. This codes for CSASRNTEAFF.